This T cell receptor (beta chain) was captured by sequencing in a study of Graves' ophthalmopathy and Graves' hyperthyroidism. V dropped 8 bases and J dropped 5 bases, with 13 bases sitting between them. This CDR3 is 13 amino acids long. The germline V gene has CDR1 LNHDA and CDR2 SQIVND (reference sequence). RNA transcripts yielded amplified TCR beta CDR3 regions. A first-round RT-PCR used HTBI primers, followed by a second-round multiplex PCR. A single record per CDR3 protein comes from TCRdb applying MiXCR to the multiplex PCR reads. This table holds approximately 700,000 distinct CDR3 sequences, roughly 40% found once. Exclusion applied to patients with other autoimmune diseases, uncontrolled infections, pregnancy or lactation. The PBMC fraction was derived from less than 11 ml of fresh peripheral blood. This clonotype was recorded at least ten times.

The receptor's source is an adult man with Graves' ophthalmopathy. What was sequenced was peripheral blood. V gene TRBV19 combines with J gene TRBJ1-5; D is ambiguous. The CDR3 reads CASGGREDQPQHF. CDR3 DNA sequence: TGTGCCAGTGGAGGGAGGGAGGATCAGCCCCAGCATTTT.